This T cell receptor beta chain was sequenced during a study of blood T cell repertoires in COVID-19. This CDR3 spans 16 amino acids. The V gene's germline CDR1 is KGHSH and CDR2 LQKENI. J lost 5 bases, V lost 4 bases, and 11 bases had no gene match. Using immunoSEQ multiplex PCR, the repertoire was profiled, and TCRdb retains in-frame clones only, with some absent. The table has about 240,000 clones, 86% seen once. The table lists this clone with a count of one. The clonotype comes from a man of 80 years or more with acute or convalescent COVID-19. The chain carries TRBV18 and TRBJ1-1, with TRBD1 matching over 9 bases. The sample taken for sequencing was peripheral blood. DNA for the CDR3: TGTGCCAGCTCACGCGGACTACAGGGGGCAGGGACTGAAGCTTTCTTT. It codes for CASSRGLQGAGTEAFF.